The 12 T cell receptor beta chains reported below all come from one sample, sequenced in a study of blood T cell repertoires in COVID-19. Sequencing was performed with immunoSEQ multiplex PCR; in TCRdb, only in-frame clones are kept and a portion is missing. The sample consists of around 250,000 clones, more than 70% of them appearing once. The sample was peripheral blood. These receptors all stem from a man aged 80 or over with acute or convalescent COVID-19.

V and J are TRBV11-2 and TRBJ2-3; D uncertain. Germline CDR1 is SGHAT and CDR2 is FQNNGV. The ends were cut back, 3 bases at V and 6 bases at J, with 10 bases in the middle. This CDR3 spans 13 amino acids. This chain's CDR3 is CASSLAAYDTQYF. CDR3 DNA sequence: TGTGCCAGCAGCTTGGCGGCTTACGATACGCAGTATTTT.

This chain's CDR3 is CASSLDPKQATNSPLHF. The CDR3, as DNA: TGTGCCAGCAGCTTAGATCCAAAACAGGCGACCAATTCACCCCTCCACTTT. J is TRBJ1-6 and V is TRBV28; perhaps TRBD1 as D (5 bases). CDR1 is MDHEN and CDR2 is SYDVKM in the germline V gene. Trimming removed 6 bases at V and 7 bases at J, with 22 bases between. The CDR3 spans 17 residues.

The V call is TRBV19, the J call TRBJ2-1; 12 bases line up with TRBD2. V gave up 4 bases and J gave up 8 bases; unmatched junction bases: 6. Germline lookup yields CDR1 LNHDA and CDR2 SQIVND (reference sequence). The CDR3 is 15 amino acids. DNA for the CDR3: TGTGCCAGTAGTACACGACTAGCGGGAGCAGATGAGCAGTTCTTC. Translating gives CASSTRLAGADEQFF.

This clone turned up a few times. The CDR3 loop reads CASSVETGGATGELFF. As DNA, the CDR3 is TGTGCCAGCAGCGTAGAGACGGGAGGTGCCACCGGGGAGCTGTTTTTT. This chain links TRBV9 with TRBJ2-2; TRBD2 aligns across 7 bases. Germline V gene lookup returns CDR1 SGDLS and CDR2 YYNGEE. After removal of 0 bases from V and 4 bases from J, the junction contained 6 bases not matched to a gene. The CDR3 length is 16 residues.

This chain connects TRBV7-2 to TRBJ2-1, with TRBD1 identical over 10 bases. CDR1 is SGHTA and CDR2 is FQGNSA in the germline V gene. The CDR3 length is 16 residues. Losses at the gene ends were 5 bases for V and 0 bases for J; bases not matched to a gene: 4. Here the CDR3 reads CASSRRDRGSYNEQFF. In DNA, the CDR3 is TGTGCCAGCAGCCGCCGGGACAGGGGCTCCTACAATGAGCAGTTCTTC.

This rearrangement joins TRBV7-2 to TRBJ2-7; D unresolved. Deletions cut 1 base from V and 0 bases from J, with 10 bases between. The germline CDR1 and CDR2 sequences are SGHTA and FQGNSA. The CDR3 has 15 amino acids. As DNA, the CDR3 is TGTGCCAGCAGCTTAGTCGGTGGAGCCTCCTACGAGCAGTACTTC. Translating it yields CASSLVGGASYEQYF.

This clone was counted a single time. The gene calls are TRBV7-3 and TRBJ1-1; no clear D. CDR1 is SGHTA and CDR2 is FQGTGA in the germline V gene. Trimming took off 5 bases at V and 4 bases at J, with 11 bases between the two ends. CDR3 length: 13 amino acids. Here the CDR3 DNA reads TGTGCCAGCAGCGCCTCAAGCGGCACTGAAGCTTTCTTT. This encodes CASSASSGTEAFF.

This chain connects TRBV7-3 to TRBJ2-5, with D possibly matching TRBD2 (6 bases). This CDR3 is 14 amino acids long. The germline V and J ends were trimmed by 4 bases and 5 bases, with 14 bases remaining between them. Germline V gene lookup returns CDR1 SGHTA and CDR2 FQGTGA. CDR3 in DNA: TGTGCCAGCAGCTCGGGACTGCCAGCTGAGACCCAGTACTTC. Translation: CASSSGLPAETQYF.

The chain is built from TRBV5-5 and TRBJ1-3, with D possibly being TRBD1 (5 bases). The CDR3 length is 14 residues. Germline V CDR1 and CDR2: SGHKS, YYEKEE (reference sequence). V lost 1 base, J lost 4 bases, and 9 bases lay in between. CDR3 coding DNA: TGTGCCAGCAGCTTGACAGGTGGCGGAAACACCATATATTTT. Amino acid sequence: CASSLTGGGNTIYF.

The CDR3 sequence: CASSLGLHTGELFF. Here the CDR3 DNA reads TGTGCCAGCAGTTTAGGGCTACACACCGGGGAGCTGTTTTTT. The chain recombines TRBV28 with TRBJ2-2, with D unclear. Germline V lookup: CDR1 MDHEN, CDR2 SYDVKM. CDR3 size: 14 residues. Deletions cut 2 bases from V and 3 bases from J, with 7 bases between.

This clone was observed once. The J gene is TRBJ2-7, the V gene TRBV5-1; 10 bases agree with TRBD2. Germline V gene data show CDR1 as SGHRS and CDR2 as YFSETQ. V shed 4 bases, J shed 5 bases, and the junction held 9 bases outside the gene matches. This CDR3 has 15 residues. The CDR3 loop is CASSPTPGLADEQYF. In DNA, the CDR3 is TGCGCCAGCAGCCCCACCCCCGGACTAGCGGACGAGCAGTACTTC.

The rearrangement uses TRBV28 and TRBJ2-1; 8 bases are a match to TRBD2. This CDR3 is 17 amino acids long. With 6 bases clipped from V and 3 bases from J, the junction kept 13 bases outside the gene matches. Looked up from germline, CDR1 is MDHEN and CDR2 is SYDVKM. CDR3 nucleotide sequence: TGTGCCAGCAGCCCATATGGTACTAGCGGATTCTACAATGAGCAGTTCTTC. Amino acids: CASSPYGTSGFYNEQFF.